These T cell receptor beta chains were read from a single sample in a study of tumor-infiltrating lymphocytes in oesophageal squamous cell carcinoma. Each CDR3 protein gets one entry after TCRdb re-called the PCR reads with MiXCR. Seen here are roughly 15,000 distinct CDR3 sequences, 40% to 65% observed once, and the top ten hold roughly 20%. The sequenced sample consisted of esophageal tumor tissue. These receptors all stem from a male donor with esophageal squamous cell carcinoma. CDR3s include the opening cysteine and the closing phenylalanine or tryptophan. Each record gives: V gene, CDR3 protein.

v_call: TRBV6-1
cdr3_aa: CASSVAGVADTQYF

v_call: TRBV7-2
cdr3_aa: CASSIRGRSSYEQYF

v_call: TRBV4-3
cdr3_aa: CASSSTSGGTGELFF

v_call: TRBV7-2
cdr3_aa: CASSYLAGGQRSSYNEQFF

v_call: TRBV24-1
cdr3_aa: CATTSSGGFGDTQYF

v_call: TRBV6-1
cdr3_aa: CASSGRAVQETQYF

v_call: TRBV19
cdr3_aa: CASSGTSGEGETQYF

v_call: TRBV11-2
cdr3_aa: CASSSRDSSYNEQFF

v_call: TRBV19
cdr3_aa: CATATGSYEQYF

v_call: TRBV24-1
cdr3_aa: CATSDPNPGAKIHNEQFF

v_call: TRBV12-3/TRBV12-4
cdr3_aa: CASKDRVLNTGELFF

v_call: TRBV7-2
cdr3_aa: CASSLGAQGSGANVLTF

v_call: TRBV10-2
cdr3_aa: CASSDRGRETQYF

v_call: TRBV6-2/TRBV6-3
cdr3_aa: CASSYNRDRVPLNEQFF

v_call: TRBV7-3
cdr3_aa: CASSQFGDTQYF

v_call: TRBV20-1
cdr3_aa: CSASARAGGSYEQYF

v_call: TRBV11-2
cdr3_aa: CASSLGVRSGREEQYF

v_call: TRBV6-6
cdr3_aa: CASSYSRQINYGYTF

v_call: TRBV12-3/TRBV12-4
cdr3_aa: CASSSNQGGEQYF

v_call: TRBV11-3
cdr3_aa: CASSLDPSVQYF

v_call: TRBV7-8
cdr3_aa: CASSPHPTFQETQYF

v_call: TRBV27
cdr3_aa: CASSLKGHRTGISYEQYF

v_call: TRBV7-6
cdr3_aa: CASSFQSYNEQFF

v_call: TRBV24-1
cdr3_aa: CATQHSNEQFF

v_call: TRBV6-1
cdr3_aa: CASSEVDEQFF

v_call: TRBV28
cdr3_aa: CASSWGREQETQFF

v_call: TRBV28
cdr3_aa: CASSSPDRSLIDGYTF

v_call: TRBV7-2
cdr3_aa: CASSPQAGGRQETQYF

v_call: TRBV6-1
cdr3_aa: CASTAKNIQYF

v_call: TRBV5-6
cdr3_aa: CASSVYRGSTNEKLFF

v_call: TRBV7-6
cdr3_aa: CASSGLSLFDEQFF

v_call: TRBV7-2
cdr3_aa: CASSLRQGKRETQYF

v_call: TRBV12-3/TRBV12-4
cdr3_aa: CASILNEQFF

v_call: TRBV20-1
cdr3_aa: CSVAPTGSDTQYF

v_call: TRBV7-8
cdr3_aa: CATVGQGLTEAFF

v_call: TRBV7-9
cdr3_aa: CASSIRLAVNTGELYF

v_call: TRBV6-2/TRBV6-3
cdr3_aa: CASRAGRFGETQYF

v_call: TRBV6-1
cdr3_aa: CASKSGHNYEQYF

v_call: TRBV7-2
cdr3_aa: CASSLAGGLYEQYF

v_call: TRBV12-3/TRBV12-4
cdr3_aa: CASSHRDRGNEQFF

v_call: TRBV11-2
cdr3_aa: CASSPGLAGGTQYF

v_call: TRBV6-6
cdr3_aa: CASSSIWGGTDTQYF

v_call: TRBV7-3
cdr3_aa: CASSFYGEGSYEQFF

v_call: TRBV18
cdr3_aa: CASSPQGTGNTIYF

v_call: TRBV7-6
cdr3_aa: CASSLGGLVNNEQYF

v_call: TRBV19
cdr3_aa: CASSIGRGRDEAFF

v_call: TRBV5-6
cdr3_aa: CASSLGQQGYQSSTDTQYF

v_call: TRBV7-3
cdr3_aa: CASSLTGQGAYTGELFF

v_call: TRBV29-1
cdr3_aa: CSVSSTGGDYNEQFF

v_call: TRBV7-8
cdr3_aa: CASSLEQQGEAFF